A selection of T cell receptor beta chains follows, all from one sample in a study of blood T cell repertoires in COVID-19. Profiling relied on immunoSEQ multiplex PCR, and the TCRdb table lists in-frame clones only, not all of them. The sample has more than 300,000 clones; 87% are singletons. Sequencing used peripheral blood. These TCRs come from a young woman with COVID-19, enrolled during active disease. CDR3s include the opening cysteine and the closing phenylalanine or tryptophan. D genes are given only for firm matches. Not every row has a clone size; where given, it reads once, few, many or a size class.

J	D	size	V	DNA	CDR3
TRBJ2-7	TRBD2	few	TRBV7-3	TGTGCCAGCAGCCCCGGGACTAGCGGGAACTACGAGCAGTACTTC	CASSPGTSGNYEQYF
TRBJ2-1	TRBD2	NA	TRBV19	TGTGCCAGTAGTAGGACTAGCGGGAGGCCCAAAAGCTCCTACAATGAGCAGTTCTTC	CASSRTSGRPKSSYNEQFF
TRBJ2-3	NA	NA	TRBV10-3	TGTGCCACCAACCCCGAGCGGGTTAGCACAGATACGCAGTATTTT	CATNPERVSTDTQYF
TRBJ2-5	NA	NA	TRBV29-1	TGCAGCGCCCCGAGAGGGAAGGGTGAGACCCAGTACTTC	CSAPRGKGETQYF
TRBJ1-3	NA	NA	TRBV2	TGTGCCAGCAGTGACCGGGGTCCTGGAAACACCATATATTTT	CASSDRGPGNTIYF
TRBJ2-3	TRBD1	NA	TRBV9	TGTGCCAGCAGCGTAAGGACAGGTGCCACAGATACGCAGTATTTT	CASSVRTGATDTQYF
TRBJ1-3	NA	NA	TRBV6-5	TGTGCCACCTGTGGTTTCGGGAGAGGAAACACCATATATTTT	CATCGFGRGNTIYF
TRBJ2-5	TRBD2	NA	TRBV7-6	TGTGCCAGCAGCCCCTATTTGAGCGGGAGTGGAGAGACCCAGTACTTC	CASSPYLSGSGETQYF
TRBJ1-5	NA	NA	TRBV30	TGTGCCTGGAGTGTACAGGCTAATCAGCCCCAGCATTTT	CAWSVQANQPQHF
TRBJ2-1	TRBD2	NA	TRBV18	TGTGCCAGCTCACCGCTAGCGGAGAGGGATGAGCAGTTCTTC	CASSPLAERDEQFF
TRBJ2-1	TRBD2	NA	TRBV7-2	TGTGCCAGCAGCTTAGATTCGTCGGGAGGGAAAGAGCAGTTCTTC	CASSLDSSGGKEQFF
TRBJ2-5	NA	NA	TRBV20-1	TGCAGTGTGGAGGACCAAGAGACCCAGTACTTC	CSVEDQETQYF
TRBJ2-1	NA	NA	TRBV3-1/TRBV3-2	TGTGCCAGCAGCCAACGCGGGCTCGATGAGCAGTTCTTC	CASSQRGLDEQFF
TRBJ2-2	TRBD1	NA	TRBV6-4	TGTGCCAGCAGTGACTCGACAGGGGGCACCGGGGAGCTGTTTTTT	CASSDSTGGTGELFF
TRBJ1-1	TRBD1	NA	TRBV11-2	TGTGCCAGCACCCGGACAGGGCCCGCTCCTGAAGCTTTCTTT	CASTRTGPAPEAFF
TRBJ1-5	NA	NA	TRBV6-6	TGTGCCAGCAGTTACTCGGGGCATCAGCCCCAGCATTTT	CASSYSGHQPQHF
TRBJ2-3	TRBD2	NA	TRBV11-2	TGTGCCAGCAGCTTAGATCGGGCTAGCGGGATCGCGGGTACGCAGTATTTT	CASSLDRASGIAGTQYF
TRBJ2-2	TRBD2	NA	TRBV5-1	TGCGCCAGCAGCCGTCGAAGCGGGACGAGGGATGGCGGGGAGCTGTTTTTT	CASSRRSGTRDGGELFF
TRBJ1-1	NA	few	TRBV30	TGTGCCTGGAGGGACGGGGGGAGGCAGGAAGCTTTCTTT	CAWRDGGRQEAFF
TRBJ2-7	TRBD2	NA	TRBV7-8	TGTGCCAGCAGCCTCGGCGGGGGACTAAGCTCCTACGAGCAGTACTTC	CASSLGGGLSSYEQYF
TRBJ2-1	TRBD1	NA	TRBV5-1	TGCGCCAGCCAGGACAGGAAGGAAGGCCACACTGAGCAGTTCTTC	CASQDRKEGHTEQFF
TRBJ2-2	NA	NA	TRBV3-1/TRBV3-2	TGTGCCAGCAGCCAAGTCAGGGGATCGGGGGAGCTGTTTTTT	CASSQVRGSGELFF
TRBJ2-5	NA	NA	TRBV10-1	TGCGCCAGCAGCGCCCCGGAGTACTTC	CASSAPEYF
TRBJ2-3	NA	NA	TRBV4-1	TGCGCCAGCAGCTCCTCTCGGACTGGCACAGATACGCAGTATTTT	CASSSSRTGTDTQYF
TRBJ1-1	TRBD1	NA	TRBV30	TGTGCCGGGACAGGGGGCATTTTGAAGTCCGCTGAAGCTTTCTTT	CAGTGGILKSAEAFF
TRBJ2-7	TRBD1	NA	TRBV30	TGTGCCTGGGGGACAGGGGGCATCGACGAGCAGTACTTC	CAWGTGGIDEQYF
TRBJ1-3	NA	NA	TRBV21-1	TGTGCCAGCAGCAAAAAGAATCAGATCTCTGGAAACACCATATATTTT	CASSKKNQISGNTIYF
TRBJ2-3	TRBD2	NA	TRBV2	TGTGCCAGCAGTGAAATGATAGCGGGAGGCGTAGATACGCAGTATTTT	CASSEMIAGGVDTQYF
TRBJ2-5	TRBD2	NA	TRBV24-1	TGTGCCACCCAGGGACTAGACCAAGAGACCCAGTACTTC	CATQGLDQETQYF
TRBJ1-5	TRBD1	NA	TRBV19	TGTGCCAGTAGTATTTTGAGGACAGGGTCCCATCAGCCCCAGCATTTT	CASSILRTGSHQPQHF
TRBJ2-5	NA	once	TRBV19	TGTGCCAGTAGTATCTCAGCGGCCAAAGAGACCCAGTACTTC	CASSISAAKETQYF
TRBJ1-2	NA	NA	TRBV14	TGTGCCAGCAGCCCCTCCATGGGGGGCTATGGCTACACCTTC	CASSPSMGGYGYTF
TRBJ2-1	NA	NA	TRBV30	TGTGCCTGGAGTGTAAGTACCTTAGCCTACAATGAGCAGTTCTTC	CAWSVSTLAYNEQFF
TRBJ1-5	TRBD1	NA	TRBV2	TGTGCCAGCACCAGAGGCACAGGGGGACAAAATCAGCCCCAGCATTTT	CASTRGTGGQNQPQHF
TRBJ2-5	TRBD1	NA	TRBV9	TGTGCCAGCAGCGTAGGCGGACAGGCCCAGACCCAGTACTTC	CASSVGGQAQTQYF
TRBJ2-1	TRBD1	NA	TRBV19	TGTGCCAGTAGTATTTCAGTGGGACAGGGGGCTGAGCAGTTCTTC	CASSISVGQGAEQFF
TRBJ2-2	NA	NA	TRBV11-3	TGTGCCAGCAGCCCTCGAGGGACCGGGGAGCTGTTTTTT	CASSPRGTGELFF
TRBJ2-7	NA	NA	TRBV5-1	TGCGCCAGCAGCCGGGGACTCGGTACCTACGAGCAGTACTTC	CASSRGLGTYEQYF
TRBJ2-7	TRBD1	NA	TRBV11-2	TGTGCCAGCAGCTTAGAAGGGACAGGGTTGAGGGAGCAGTACTTC	CASSLEGTGLREQYF
TRBJ2-5	TRBD2	once	TRBV18	TGTGCCAGCTCACCACCTTCTAGCGGGAGAGAGACCCAGTACTTC	CASSPPSSGRETQYF
TRBJ2-7	TRBD2	NA	TRBV29-1	TGCAGCGTTGAGGGACCCCGGCCGGAGCGGGGCACCTACGAGCAGTACTTC	CSVEGPRPERGTYEQYF
TRBJ2-3	NA	NA	TRBV30	TGTGCCTGGGAGGGTCAGGGGACAGATACGCAGTATTTT	CAWEGQGTDTQYF
TRBJ2-2	NA	NA	TRBV28	TGTGCCAGCAGTTTTATTGGCGGGACGAACACCGGGGAGCTGTTTTTT	CASSFIGGTNTGELFF
TRBJ2-7	TRBD1	NA	TRBV18	TGTGCCAGCTCACCCCCGGGACAGGGGGGACTAGAGCAGTACTTC	CASSPPGQGGLEQYF
TRBJ1-2	NA	NA	TRBV4-3	TGCGCCAGCAGCCAAGCCCTCACGGGGGATGGCTATGGCTACACCTTC	CASSQALTGDGYGYTF
TRBJ2-3	TRBD1	NA	TRBV5-4	TGTGCCAGCAGCTTGGACAGGGGGCGTTCAGATACGCAGTATTTT	CASSLDRGRSDTQYF
TRBJ2-3	NA	NA	TRBV19	TGTGCCAGTTCCGCTGAAAGAGCGGCAGATACGCAGTATTTT	CASSAERAADTQYF
TRBJ1-5	NA	NA	TRBV19	TGTGCCAGTAGTATTCCCAGAAATCAGCCCCAGCATTTT	CASSIPRNQPQHF